This T cell receptor (beta chain) stems from a study of blood T cell repertoires in COVID-19. In the study overall: The study drew acute and convalescent COVID-19 samples from the United States, Italy and Spain. T cells, B-cell-depleted T cells, or PBMCs provided the cDNA or gDNA that served as material.

Per the authors' pipeline: Reference gene primers were amplified, and this amplification served to estimate nucleated cell counts. The protocol was immunoSEQ multiplex PCR, while the TCRdb copy is restricted to in-frame clones and leaves out a portion. V, J and clone size are those of that table, while D and trimming were read from the DNA. Counted here are under 140,000 clones, almost 80% occurring once; the ten biggest clones make up roughly 17%. This TCR was recovered from a woman of 80 years or more with active or convalescent COVID-19. Sequenced input: peripheral blood.

The CDR3, as DNA: TGTGCCAGCAGCTTAAAAGCGGGAGGGCCCAACACAGATACGCAGTATTTT. This gives the protein CASSLKAGGPNTDTQYF. J is TRBJ2-3 and V is TRBV7-9; 10 positions match TRBD2. J was trimmed by 2 bases and V by 2 bases; bases with no gene match: 7. The length of the CDR3 is 17 residues. The germline V gene has CDR1 SEHNR and CDR2 FQNEAQ (reference sequence).